The 21 T cell receptor beta chains presented below share a single source sample, sequenced in a study of T cell responses to AZD1222 COVID-19 vaccine. Data came from immunoSEQ multiplex PCR; TCRdb stores just in-frame clones and leaves some out. The sample has about 160,000 clones, roughly 92% seen once. Source: peripheral blood, taken on day 0 of AZD1222 vaccination. These receptors were taken from an adult in good health.

This chain links TRBV28 with TRBJ2-2, with D hard to call. This CDR3 contains 14 residues. CDR1 MDHEN and CDR2 SYDVKM come from the germline V gene. Trimming shortened V by 9 bases and J by 3 bases, and 14 bases separated the two germline ends. The CDR3 spells CARAEPWDTGELFF. The CDR3 DNA sequence: TGTGCCAGGGCCGAACCCTGGGACACCGGGGAGCTGTTTTTT.

This clone came up once. V usage is TRBV7-9 and J usage is TRBJ2-7; 10 bases are a match to TRBD2. Germline V gene lookup returns CDR1 SEHNR and CDR2 FQNEAQ (reference sequence). This CDR3 is built from 14 residues. The V gene end was trimmed by 10 bases and the J gene end by 3 bases; junction bases not matched to a gene: 9. The CDR3 reads CATERLAGFYEQYV. DNA of the CDR3: TGTGCCACCGAAAGACTAGCGGGCTTCTACGAGCAGTACGTC.

V is TRBV12-3 or TRBV12-4 and J is TRBJ1-2; tentatively, D is TRBD1 (6 bases). This CDR3 has 11 amino acids. Trimming left V 4 bases short and J 11 bases short, with 11 bases between. The CDR3 sequence: CASSSQQGYTF. The DNA of the CDR3 is TGTGCCAGCAGTTCCCAACAGGGTTACACCTTC.

The chain has TRBV19 and TRBJ1-6, with unresolved D. CDR3 length: 14 amino acids. CDR1 is LNHDA, CDR2 SQIVND, per germline (reference sequence). V was trimmed by 3 bases and J by 4 bases, leaving 7 bases between them. CDR3: CASSILGYNSPLHF. The DNA of the CDR3 is TGTGCCAGTAGTATCTTGGGGTATAATTCACCCCTCCACTTT.

Details on this clone: In the same sample, other DNA sequences code for this CDR3. The V and J genes are TRBV24-1 and TRBJ1-5; perhaps TRBD1 as D (5 bases). CDR1 and CDR2 from the germline V gene are KGHDR and SFDVKD. The CDR3 extends over 14 amino acids. V lost 0 bases to trimming and J lost 4 bases, with 6 bases between them. The CDR3 bases are TGTGCCACCAGTGATTTGACAGGTAATCAGCCCCAGCATTTT. Protein product: CATSDLTGNQPQHF.

This chain links TRBV7-2 with TRBJ1-1, with TRBD1 as a possible D gene (6 bases). The V gene lost 5 bases and the J gene lost 5 bases, with 27 bases spanning the gap. Germline CDR1 SGHTA, CDR2 FQGNSA. There are 18 residues in the CDR3. DNA of the CDR3: TGTGCCAGCAGCCTATCGGAGTTTGGGGGGCCAACTGGGACTGAAGCTTTCTTT. It encodes CASSLSEFGGPTGTEAFF.

V usage is TRBV7-2 and J usage is TRBJ2-2; 8 bases are shared with TRBD2. Trimming removed 5 bases from V and 7 bases from J; junction bases left unmatched: 9. The CDR3 contains 15 residues. Germline V gene sequence: CDR1 SGHTA, CDR2 FQGNSA. The chain's CDR3 is CASSGPHSGIGELFF. The DNA for the CDR3 is TGTGCCAGCAGCGGCCCACATAGCGGGATCGGGGAGCTGTTTTTT.

The chain couples TRBV21-1 to TRBJ1-3; the D call of TRBD1 is as the table states it, not checked on the DNA. TRBV21-1 is a recognized pseudogene. CDR3 length: 14 residues. CDR3 region: CASSKSGSGNTIYF. Written as DNA, the CDR3 is TGTGCCAGCAGCAAATCAGGCTCTGGAAACACCATATATTTT.

The chain employs TRBV6-1 and TRBJ2-7, with D tentatively TRBD1 (5 bases). The length of the CDR3 is 15 residues. Germline CDR1 and CDR2: MNHNS and SASEGT. With 0 bases removed from V and 7 bases from J, the gap between germline ends came to 16 bases. The CDR3 protein is CASSEAPGASGEQYV. CDR3 sequence (DNA): TGTGCCAGCAGTGAAGCGCCTGGGGCCTCCGGGGAGCAGTACGTC.

V usage is TRBV7-9 and J usage is TRBJ1-2; 10 bases are shared with TRBD1. Trimming at V came to 0 bases and at J to 8 bases, leaving 9 bases not matched to a gene. This CDR3 region has 16 residues. Per the germline V gene, CDR1 is SEHNR and CDR2 is FQNEAQ (reference sequence). The CDR3, as DNA: TGTGCCAGCAGCTTAGCTTCCGGCGACAGGGGGCAGGGCTACACCTTC. It translates to CASSLASGDRGQGYTF.

The gene calls are TRBV6-2 or TRBV6-3 and TRBJ1-4, with 7 bases lining up with TRBD1. This CDR3 region has 15 residues. Germline V gives CDR1 MNHEY, CDR2 SVGEGT. The trim removed 5 bases at V and 4 bases at J, leaving 7 bases unmatched. CDR3 DNA sequence: TGTGCCAGCAGTGATGCACAGGGGCATAATGAAAAACTGTTTTTT. Protein sequence: CASSDAQGHNEKLFF.

V and J are TRBV11-2 and TRBJ2-1; TRBD1 matches 12 bases. The CDR3 is 15 amino acids. The germline CDR1 and CDR2 sequences are SGHAT and FQNNGV. V lost 4 bases and J lost 12; bases outside the gene matches: 10. The CDR3 loop reads CASSSPGQGAGGQFF. Here the CDR3 DNA reads TGTGCCAGCAGCTCTCCGGGACAGGGGGCAGGGGGGCAGTTCTTC.

The chain joins TRBV5-1 to TRBJ2-2; maybe TRBD1 (6 bases). Germline V gene lookup returns CDR1 SGHRS and CDR2 YFSETQ. V lost 2 bases and J 1 base, leaving 12 bases between the germline ends. This CDR3 has 16 amino acids. In DNA, the CDR3 is TGCGCCAGCAGCTTAGGGACACTTCAGAACACCGGGGAGCTGTTTTTT. This encodes CASSLGTLQNTGELFF.

V is TRBV5-4 and J is TRBJ2-5; unclear D gene. Germline assignment: CDR1 SGHNT and CDR2 YYREEE (reference sequence). The CDR3 length is 14 residues. Trimming took 0 bases from V and 5 from J, leaving 11 bases between them. In DNA, the CDR3 is TGTGCCAGCAGCTTGGATGGGGTGGTGGAGACCCAGTACTTC. The encoded protein is CASSLDGVVETQYF. Complete variable domain (other parts from reference TRBV5-4 and TRBJ2-5): ETGVTQSPTHLIKTRGQQVTLRCSSQSGHNTVSWYQQALGQGPQFIFQYYREEENGRGNFPPRFSGLQFPNYSSELNVNALELDDSALYLCASSLDGVVETQYFGPGTRLLVL.

The CDR3 sequence is CASSQDHYQPQHF. Written as DNA, the CDR3 is TGCGCCAGCAGCCAAGATCATTATCAGCCCCAGCATTTT. The V call is TRBV4-3, the J call TRBJ1-5; no reliable D call. CDR1 and CDR2 from the germline V gene are LGHNA and YSLEER. The CDR3 is made up of 13 amino acids. V was cut by 0 bases and J by 5 bases, with 5 bases left in between.

The chain joins TRBV7-9 to TRBJ2-3; D is perhaps TRBD2 (6 bases). The CDR3 covers 14 residues. V dropped 4 bases and J dropped 2 bases, with 10 bases sitting between them. The germline V gene encodes CDR1 SEHNR and CDR2 FQNEAQ (reference sequence). CDR3 in DNA: TGTGCCAGCAGCTACGGGAGCCCCACAGATACGCAGTATTTT. It translates to CASSYGSPTDTQYF.

The V and J genes are TRBV11-2 and TRBJ2-7, with no clear D. CDR1 and CDR2 (germline): SGHAT, FQNNGV. V gave up 2 bases and J gave up 4 bases, with 6 bases separating them. The CDR3 runs 12 residues. CDR3 loop: CASSLLGYEQYV. The DNA for the CDR3 is TGTGCCAGCAGCTTATTGGGATACGAGCAGTACGTC.

The chain employs TRBV5-6 and TRBJ1-1; no definite D call. The germline V gene has CDR1 SGHDT and CDR2 YYEEEE. The CDR3 extends over 17 amino acids. V lost 2 bases and J lost 1, with 18 bases in between. CDR3 sequence: CASSLIPRSTRNTEAFF. The CDR3 DNA follows: TGTGCCAGCAGCTTAATCCCCAGAAGCACAAGGAACACTGAAGCTTTCTTT. Variable domain in full (rest from reference TRBV5-6 and TRBJ1-1): DAGVTQSPTHLIKTRGQQVTLRCSPKSGHDTVSWYQQALGQGPQFIFQYYEEEERQRGNFPDRFSGHQFPNYSSELNVNALLLGDSALYLCASSLIPRSTRNTEAFFGQGTRLTVV.

The chain is built from TRBV10-2 and TRBJ1-1; weak D call: TRBD1 (5 bases). The CDR3 loop spans 16 amino acids. V shed 8 bases and J shed 2 bases, with 21 bases lying between them. Per the germline V gene, CDR1 is WSHSY and CDR2 is SAAADI. The CDR3 DNA is TGCGCCAGCCTTGGCGACGGAGGGGAGCCAAACACTGAAGCTTTCTTT. This translates into CASLGDGGEPNTEAFF.

The chain is built from TRBV27 and TRBJ1-2; D uncertain. V lost 5 bases, J lost 2 bases, and 9 bases lay in between. Germline CDR1 MNHEY, CDR2 SMNVEV (reference sequence). The CDR3 consists of 13 residues. The CDR3 bases are TGTGCCAGCAGTCCCCTACGAAACTATGGCTACACCTTC. Its translation: CASSPLRNYGYTF.

This clone has just one count. The chain joins TRBV27 to TRBJ1-2; D is unclear. This CDR3 is 13 amino acids long. Germline CDR1 and CDR2: MNHEY and SMNVEV (reference sequence). V was trimmed by 0 bases and J by 5 bases, leaving 7 bases between them. For the CDR3, the DNA is TGTGCCAGCAGTTTATCGGCGGGATATGGCTACACCTTC. Translating gives CASSLSAGYGYTF.